This note documents a single T cell receptor beta chain sequence. No antigen is known for it. This specimen comes from a study of T cell responses to AZD1222 COVID-19 vaccine. V lost 1 base and J lost 6, with 16 bases in between. Germline CDR1 SQVTM, CDR2 ANQGSEA. The CDR3 runs 15 residues. Overall study findings and caveats: Breadth and depth of Spike-specific TCRs rose after two AZD1222 doses. Close to half of spike-specific TCRs reportedly recognize unmutated variant regions. Spike was spanned by vaccine-associated CD4 TCRs, which were dominant at 160-218 and 743-854.

The assay was immunoSEQ multiplex PCR, and TCRdb's table has in-frame clones only and misses some. The sample shows about 49,000 clones, around 85% of them seen only once. The TCR originated in an adult in good health. This sample comprised peripheral blood, obtained on day 0 of MenACWY control vaccination. The gene calls are TRBV29-1 and TRBJ2-1; TRBD2 is a possible D gene (5 bases). The CDR3 DNA reads TGCAGCGTTGAAGCTAGAAGAGGGAGTATCAATGAGCAGTTCTTC. As protein: CSVEARRGSINEQFF.